A selection of T cell receptor beta chains follows, all from one sample in a study of blood T cells in healthy people across ages. TCRdb reprocessed the 5' RACE reads with MiXCR, giving one entry per CDR3 protein. The sample holds 600,000 to 800,000 distinct CDR3 sequences, 40% to 65% seen once. Specimen: blood. All receptors come from a woman older than 75 in good health. Each CDR3 is given with its conserved first and last residue.

v_call	j_call	cdr3_aa
TRBV7-3	TRBJ2-1	CASSLGLDNEQFF
TRBV6-1	TRBJ1-6	CASSRDNEYTYNSPLHF
TRBV4-1	TRBJ1-1	CASSPDVEAVQAFF
TRBV20-1	TRBJ2-7	CSAGTSGRGTYEQYF
TRBV10-3	TRBJ2-7	CASSGWRTVYNEQYF
TRBV9	TRBJ2-3	CASSVAPRPGTDTQYF
TRBV28	TRBJ1-2	CASSARTVYGYTF
TRBV12-3/TRBV12-4	TRBJ2-5	CASTVLAEETQYF
TRBV29-1	TRBJ2-5	CSGSVFQETQYF
TRBV5-1	TRBJ1-6	CASSLEQGSPLHF
TRBV9	TRBJ2-5	CASSYDGSQETQYF
TRBV7-2	TRBJ2-3	CASSSKAGTDTQYF
TRBV2	TRBJ1-6	CASSEAWTLHF